The sequence of this T cell receptor beta chain was determined in a study of spatial heterogeneity in lung cancer. As for the study in general: Mean representation of each unique TCR and UMI combination in the raw reads exceeded nine occurrences. Notes on the study in general: Whereas they appeared in blood less at follow-up, ubiquitous expanded tumor TCRs appeared there more at resection.

This clonotype occurred many times. Its matching antigen is unknown. TCRdb recomputed calls from the 5' RACE reads with MiXCR, one row per CDR3 protein. This sample has some 21,000 distinct CDR3 sequences; 4.6% occur once, and the top ten carry less than 8%. Time point noted: sample taken at primary tumor resection. TCRs were sequenced from unsorted whole RNA of tumor, nontumor lung or PBMC. More than 70 TRACERx patients with early, untreated non-small cell lung cancer donated samples. Germline-derived CDR1 and CDR2 are MNHEY and SMNVEV (reference sequence). The CDR3 contains 13 residues. Between the trimmed V and J ends, which lost 2 bases and 3 bases, there was a span of 7 bases.

The starting material was PBMCs, obtained at surgery. The receptor was derived from a male donor with early-stage non-small cell lung cancer. This chain joins TRBV27 and TRBJ2-5; D is unclear. CDR3 amino acids: CASSLGRKETQYF. For the CDR3, the DNA is TGTGCCAGCAGTTTAGGCAGAAAAGAGACCCAGTACTTC.